The 2 T cell receptor beta chains below all came from one sample that was sequenced in a study of graft-versus-host responses after intestinal transplantation. Generated by immunoSEQ multiplex PCR, the TCRdb table keeps only in-frame clones and is missing some. The sample carries more than 50,000 clones, about 90% recorded once. The sample was PBMCs, taken roughly 95 weeks after intestinal transplant. These receptor sequences come from a human patient who received an intestinal transplant, so some T cells may come from the graft donor.

The J gene is TRBJ2-7, the V gene TRBV2; TRBD2 might be the D (6 bases). The germline V gene has CDR1 SNHLY and CDR2 FYNNEI. This CDR3 region has 14 residues. Deletions cut 4 bases from V and 0 bases from J, with 10 bases between. The CDR3 loop is CASSAGVISYEQYF. CDR3 nucleotides: TGTGCCAGCAGTGCGGGAGTTATCTCCTACGAGCAGTACTTC.

The chain has TRBV19 and TRBJ2-2; 9 bases match TRBD1. This CDR3 contains 20 residues. Germline trimming cut 2 bases from V and 3 bases from J; bases unmatched to any gene: 16. Germline V CDR1 and CDR2: LNHDA, SQIVND (reference sequence). The CDR3: CASSIKGTGILFQDTGELFF. CDR3 sequence (DNA): TGTGCCAGTAGTATAAAGGGGACAGGGATCCTATTTCAGGACACCGGGGAGCTGTTTTTT.